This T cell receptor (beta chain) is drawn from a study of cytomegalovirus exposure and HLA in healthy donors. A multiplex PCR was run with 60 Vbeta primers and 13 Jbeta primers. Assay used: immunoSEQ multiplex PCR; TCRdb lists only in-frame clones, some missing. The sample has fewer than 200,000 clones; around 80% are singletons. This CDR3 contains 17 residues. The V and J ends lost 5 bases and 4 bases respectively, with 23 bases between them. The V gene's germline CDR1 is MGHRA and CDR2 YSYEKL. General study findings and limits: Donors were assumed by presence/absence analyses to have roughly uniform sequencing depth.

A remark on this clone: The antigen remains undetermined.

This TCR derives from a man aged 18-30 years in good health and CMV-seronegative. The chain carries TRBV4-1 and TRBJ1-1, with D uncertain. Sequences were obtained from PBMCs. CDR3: CASSTSRRTEPGTEAFF. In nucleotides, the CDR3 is TGCGCCAGCAGCACCTCGCGGAGGACCGAGCCCGGCACTGAAGCTTTCTTT.